These T cell receptor beta chains were read from a single sample in a study of T cell repertoires in cytomegalovirus infection. TCRdb reanalysed the reads using MiXCR and keeps one entry per CDR3 protein. This table holds 50,000 or so distinct CDR3 sequences, roughly 20% found once. These receptors lack a known antigen. Material: PBMCs, sequenced either directly or after in vitro stimulation (not recorded which). All receptors derive from a human donor in good health (CMV status not recorded). Some clones in this sample may be carry-over from other donors' samples. Each CDR3 is given with its conserved first and last residue. The D gene is left open where the match is weak.

J: TRBJ2-7
D: -
V: TRBV19
CDR3: CASSPATRVYEQYF

J: TRBJ2-1
D: TRBD2
V: TRBV5-5
CDR3: CASNYGAGGIYNEQFF

J: TRBJ2-5
D: TRBD1
V: TRBV7-2
CDR3: CASSMARDRGRETQYF

J: TRBJ2-7
D: -
V: TRBV12-3/TRBV12-4
CDR3: CASSLRDGYEQYF

J: TRBJ2-2
D: -
V: TRBV7-9
CDR3: CASSQIEHGELFF

J: TRBJ2-3
D: TRBD2
V: TRBV19
CDR3: CATGTSGSPDTQYF

J: TRBJ1-1
D: TRBD1
V: TRBV2
CDR3: CASSVDRGYNTEAFF

J: TRBJ1-5
D: TRBD1
V: TRBV27
CDR3: CASSAQLGTGVNQPQHF

J: TRBJ2-1
D: TRBD2
V: TRBV29-1
CDR3: CSVDGRVVSNNEQFF

J: TRBJ2-1
D: -
V: TRBV6-6
CDR3: CASSYGIEPYNEQFF

J: TRBJ1-1
D: TRBD1
V: TRBV19
CDR3: CASSIRQGRFLNTEAFF

J: TRBJ1-1
D: TRBD1
V: TRBV7-9
CDR3: CASRPGTGLWVNTEAFF

J: TRBJ2-7
D: TRBD1
V: TRBV12-3/TRBV12-4
CDR3: CASSQDRAFDEQYF

J: TRBJ2-7
D: -
V: TRBV6-1
CDR3: CASSPKAAGKAAIEQYF

J: TRBJ2-3
D: -
V: TRBV7-2
CDR3: CASSFRGTSTDTQYF

J: TRBJ2-3
D: -
V: TRBV27
CDR3: CASSIPDSHYTQYF

J: TRBJ2-4
D: TRBD2
V: TRBV5-5
CDR3: CASSLLAGGVAKNIQYF

J: TRBJ2-5
D: TRBD2
V: TRBV7-2
CDR3: CASSSEYRMGRALQETQYF

J: TRBJ2-1
D: -
V: TRBV19
CDR3: CASSPRAAVEQFF

J: TRBJ1-4
D: -
V: TRBV5-1
CDR3: CASSLSPNEKLFF

J: TRBJ2-1
D: TRBD2
V: TRBV11-2
CDR3: CASSLDHGRAGEQFF

J: TRBJ1-1
D: -
V: TRBV25-1
CDR3: CASTRGGYTEAFF

J: TRBJ1-4
D: TRBD1
V: TRBV20-1
CDR3: CSARDDSGQGAGEKLFF

J: TRBJ1-4
D: -
V: TRBV7-9
CDR3: CASSYGTFEKLFF

J: TRBJ1-2
D: -
V: TRBV28
CDR3: CASEMGGGNYGYTF

J: TRBJ1-1
D: -
V: TRBV20-1
CDR3: CSARDRGAFF

J: TRBJ1-2
D: -
V: TRBV7-9
CDR3: CASSLDGSGVDGYTF

J: TRBJ2-1
D: -
V: TRBV12-3/TRBV12-4
CDR3: CASSLFNEQFF

J: TRBJ2-7
D: -
V: TRBV7-2
CDR3: CASSATPGPYEQYF

J: TRBJ2-2
D: -
V: TRBV20-1
CDR3: CSAILTEIRNTGELFF

J: TRBJ2-7
D: -
V: TRBV7-9
CDR3: CASSPTGYEQYF

J: TRBJ2-3
D: -
V: TRBV12-3/TRBV12-4
CDR3: CASSSGSQADTQYF

J: TRBJ2-5
D: -
V: TRBV7-9
CDR3: CASSYDQGGQDF

J: TRBJ2-2
D: -
V: TRBV7-6
CDR3: CASSRDSPGELFF

J: TRBJ2-7
D: -
V: TRBV7-2
CDR3: CASSPLGGGTETYEQYF

J: TRBJ2-2
D: -
V: TRBV6-6
CDR3: CASRPPGGRAGELFF

J: TRBJ1-1
D: -
V: TRBV7-8
CDR3: CASSLARLVNTEAFF

J: TRBJ2-7
D: -
V: TRBV7-8
CDR3: CASSSVQSWAATQYF

J: TRBJ2-7
D: -
V: TRBV7-6
CDR3: CASSRQEGEQYF

J: TRBJ2-2
D: -
V: TRBV5-1
CDR3: CASSFGTLGGELFF

J: TRBJ2-7
D: -
V: TRBV7-2
CDR3: CASSSVGQGLHEQYF

J: TRBJ1-1
D: -
V: TRBV5-1
CDR3: CASSFGGHKTFF

J: TRBJ2-1
D: TRBD2
V: TRBV10-3
CDR3: CATREREEDNEQFF

J: TRBJ2-3
D: TRBD2
V: TRBV10-3
CDR3: CAISELAGTTDTQYF

J: TRBJ2-2
D: -
V: TRBV7-9
CDR3: CASSSPTPGSGELFF

J: TRBJ2-3
D: TRBD1
V: TRBV11-3
CDR3: CASSLQGDTQYF

J: TRBJ1-1
D: -
V: TRBV6-2/TRBV6-3
CDR3: CASSAYGTSRLNTEAFF

J: TRBJ2-2
D: -
V: TRBV6-5
CDR3: CAILSWNTGELFF

J: TRBJ2-7
D: TRBD2
V: TRBV5-6
CDR3: CASSKSGTIYEQYF